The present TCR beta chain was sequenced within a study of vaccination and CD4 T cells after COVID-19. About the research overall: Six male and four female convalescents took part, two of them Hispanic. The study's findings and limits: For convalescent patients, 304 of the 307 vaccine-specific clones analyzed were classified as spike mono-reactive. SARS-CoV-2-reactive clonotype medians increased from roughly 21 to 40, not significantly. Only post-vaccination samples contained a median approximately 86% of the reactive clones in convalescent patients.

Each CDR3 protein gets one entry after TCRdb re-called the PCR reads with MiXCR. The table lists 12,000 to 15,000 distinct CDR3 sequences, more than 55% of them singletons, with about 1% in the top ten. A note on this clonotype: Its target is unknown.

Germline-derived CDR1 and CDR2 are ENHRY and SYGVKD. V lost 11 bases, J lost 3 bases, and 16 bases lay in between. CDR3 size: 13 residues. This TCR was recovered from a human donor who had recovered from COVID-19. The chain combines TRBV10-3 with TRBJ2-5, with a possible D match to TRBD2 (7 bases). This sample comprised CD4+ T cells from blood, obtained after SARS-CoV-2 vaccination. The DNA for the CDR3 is TGTGCCTCTCGGGGGGCCGGGGAAGAGACCCAGTACTTC. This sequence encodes CASRGAGEETQYF.